This is a list of T cell receptor beta chains from one sample in a study of T cells in Graves' hyperthyroidism and ophthalmopathy. Using its own MiXCR run on the multiplex PCR reads, TCRdb lists one record per CDR3 protein. The sample has fewer than 450,000 distinct CDR3 sequences, approximately 18% seen once. The sample taken for sequencing was blood. These receptors came from a woman aged 25 to 39 with Graves' hyperthyroidism that later progressed to Graves' ophthalmopathy. The CDR3 runs from the conserved cysteine through the conserved F or W. The order of the fields is clone size, J gene, V gene, D gene, CDR3 protein, CDR3 DNA. The D gene is left open where the match is weak. Not every row has a clone size; where given, it reads once, few, many or a size class.

size: many
J: TRBJ1-1
V: TRBV20-1
D: NA
CDR3: CSARWGPTMNTEAFF
DNA: TGCAGTGCTAGATGGGGGCCCACCATGAACACTGAAGCTTTCTTT

size: NA
J: TRBJ1-2
V: TRBV6-1
D: NA
CDR3: CASSYSGQDRGYTF
DNA: TGTGCCAGCAGTTACTCAGGGCAGGATCGGGGCTACACCTTC

size: many
J: TRBJ2-2
V: TRBV27
D: TRBD1
CDR3: CASSPPGQGSTGELFF
DNA: TGTGCCAGCAGTCCTCCGGGACAGGGGAGTACCGGGGAGCTGTTTTTT

size: few
J: TRBJ2-7
V: TRBV28
D: TRBD1
CDR3: CASSSPLTTGGDEQYF
DNA: TGTGCCAGCAGTTCACCCCTAACGACAGGGGGCGACGAGCAGTACTTC

size: few
J: TRBJ2-7
V: TRBV6-5
D: NA
CDR3: CASSYTGSSYEQYF
DNA: TGTGCCAGCAGTTATACAGGGAGCTCCTACGAGCAGTACTTC

size: many
J: TRBJ2-7
V: TRBV5-1
D: NA
CDR3: CASSLEASLIYEQYF
DNA: TGCGCCAGCAGCTTGGAGGCTAGCTTGATCTACGAGCAGTACTTC

size: many
J: TRBJ1-5
V: TRBV2
D: NA
CDR3: CASSVGTASNQPQHF
DNA: TGTGCCAGCAGTGTAGGTACGGCCAGCAATCAGCCCCAGCATTTT

size: NA
J: TRBJ2-2
V: TRBV18
D: NA
CDR3: CASSLSQGLTGELFF
DNA: TGTGCCAGCTCACTCTCCCAGGGGCTCACCGGGGAGCTGTTTTTT

size: NA
J: TRBJ1-2
V: TRBV4-1
D: TRBD1
CDR3: CASSRGQPHYGYTF
DNA: TGCGCCAGCAGCCGGGGACAGCCTCACTATGGCTACACCTTC

size: many
J: TRBJ2-1
V: TRBV20-1
D: TRBD2
CDR3: CSARDGGTSAYNEQFF
DNA: TGCAGTGCTAGAGATGGGGGGACTAGCGCCTACAATGAGCAGTTCTTC

size: many
J: TRBJ2-7
V: TRBV12-3/TRBV12-4
D: NA
CDR3: CASTKDLAEEQYF
DNA: TGTGCCAGCACCAAGGATTTGGCCGAGGAGCAGTACTTC

size: NA
J: TRBJ2-5
V: TRBV27
D: TRBD1
CDR3: CASRAGQGGRETQYF
DNA: TGTGCCAGCAGGGCGGGACAGGGGGGGAGAGAGACCCAGTACTTC

size: many
J: TRBJ2-3
V: TRBV7-9
D: TRBD2
CDR3: CASSLRRASGGTDTQYF
DNA: TGTGCCAGCAGCTTACGTCGGGCCAGCGGGGGCACAGATACGCAGTATTTT

size: many
J: TRBJ1-1
V: TRBV12-3/TRBV12-4
D: NA
CDR3: CASSSPPEAFF
DNA: TGTGCCAGCAGTTCGCCCCCTGAAGCTTTCTTT

size: many
J: TRBJ2-2
V: TRBV6-1
D: NA
CDR3: CASRPTSQATGELFF
DNA: TGTGCCAGCAGGCCGACCTCCCAGGCCACCGGGGAGCTGTTTTTT

size: few
J: TRBJ1-1
V: TRBV7-9
D: NA
CDR3: CASSALGGRTEAFF
DNA: TGTGCCAGCAGCGCCCTAGGGGGGCGGACTGAAGCTTTCTTT

size: many
J: TRBJ2-3
V: TRBV10-3
D: TRBD1
CDR3: CAISEVGQATDTQYF
DNA: TGTGCCATCAGTGAGGTTGGACAGGCCACAGATACGCAGTATTTT

size: NA
J: TRBJ1-2
V: TRBV29-1
D: TRBD1
CDR3: CSPGQDRRDNYGYTF
DNA: TGCAGCCCTGGACAGGACCGTCGCGATAACTATGGCTACACCTTC

size: few
J: TRBJ1-2
V: TRBV7-9
D: NA
CDR3: CASSLYLGGLYYGYTF
DNA: TGTGCCAGCAGCTTATATCTGGGCGGACTATACTATGGCTACACCTTC

size: many
J: TRBJ1-4
V: TRBV28
D: NA
CDR3: CASSRRVRNEKLFF
DNA: TGTGCCAGCAGCCGACGGGTCCGTAATGAAAAACTGTTTTTT

size: NA
J: TRBJ1-1
V: TRBV6-9
D: NA
CDR3: CASSYPKRGTEAFF
DNA: TGTGCCAGCAGTTACCCTAAACGAGGAACTGAAGCTTTCTTT

size: many
J: TRBJ2-2
V: TRBV5-1
D: NA
CDR3: CASKMREMSGELFF
DNA: TGCGCGTCCAAGATGAGGGAAATGAGCGGGGAGCTGTTTTTT

size: many
J: TRBJ2-1
V: TRBV5-1
D: TRBD2
CDR3: CASRGLAGGRSSYNEQFF
DNA: TGCGCCAGCAGGGGACTAGCGGGGGGGCGCAGCTCCTACAATGAGCAGTTCTTC

size: many
J: TRBJ1-1
V: TRBV7-9
D: NA
CDR3: CASSLWRQDTEAFF
DNA: TGTGCCAGCAGCTTATGGCGGCAGGACACTGAAGCTTTCTTT

size: NA
J: TRBJ1-6
V: TRBV3-1
D: NA
CDR3: CASSQVGSNSPLHF
DNA: TGTGCCAGCAGCCAAGTTGGTAGTAATTCACCCCTCCACTTT

size: NA
J: TRBJ1-4
V: TRBV2
D: TRBD1
CDR3: CASRRQGQGGEKLFF
DNA: TGTGCCAGCAGACGGCAGGGCCAGGGGGGCGAAAAACTGTTTTTT

size: many
J: TRBJ1-4
V: TRBV5-1
D: NA
CDR3: CASSLDSAGTNEKLFF
DNA: TGCGCCAGCAGCTTGGATTCGGCAGGAACTAATGAAAAACTGTTTTTT

size: NA
J: TRBJ2-3
V: TRBV29-1
D: TRBD1
CDR3: CSVERWTGTTDTQYF
DNA: TGCAGCGTTGAACGCTGGACAGGGACCACAGATACGCAGTATTTT

size: many
J: TRBJ2-7
V: TRBV2
D: NA
CDR3: CASSDVGSYEQYF
DNA: TGTGCCAGCAGTGACGTCGGGTCCTACGAGCAGTACTTC

size: few
J: TRBJ2-1
V: TRBV20-1
D: NA
CDR3: CGSPGYNEQFF
DNA: TGCGGAAGCCCGGGCTACAATGAGCAGTTCTTC

size: many
J: TRBJ2-4
V: TRBV30
D: NA
CDR3: CAWRGGTGKNIQYF
DNA: TGTGCCTGGAGGGGGGGCACTGGGAAAAACATTCAGTACTTC

size: few
J: TRBJ2-2
V: TRBV19
D: TRBD1
CDR3: CASILTGVSGELFF
DNA: TGTGCCAGTATCCTCACAGGGGTATCCGGGGAGCTGTTTTTT

size: few
J: TRBJ1-5
V: TRBV19
D: NA
CDR3: CASTSRRGTYDQPQHF
DNA: TGTGCCAGTACCTCCCGCCGGGGGACGTATGATCAGCCCCAGCATTTT